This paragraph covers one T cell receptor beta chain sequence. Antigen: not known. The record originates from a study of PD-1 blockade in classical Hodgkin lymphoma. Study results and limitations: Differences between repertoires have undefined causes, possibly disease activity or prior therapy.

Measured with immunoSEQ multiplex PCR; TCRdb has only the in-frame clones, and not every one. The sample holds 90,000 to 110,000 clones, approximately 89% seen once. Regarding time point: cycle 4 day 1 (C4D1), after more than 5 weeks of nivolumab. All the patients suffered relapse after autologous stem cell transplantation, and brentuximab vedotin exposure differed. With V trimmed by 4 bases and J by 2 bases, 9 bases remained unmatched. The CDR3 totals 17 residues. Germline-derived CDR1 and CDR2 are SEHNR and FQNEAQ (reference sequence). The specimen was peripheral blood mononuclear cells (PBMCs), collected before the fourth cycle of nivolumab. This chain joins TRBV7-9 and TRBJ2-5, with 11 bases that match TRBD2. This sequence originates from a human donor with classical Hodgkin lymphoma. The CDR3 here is CASSSGLAALIQETQYF. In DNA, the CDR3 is TGTGCCAGCAGCTCGGGACTAGCGGCCTTGATACAAGAGACCCAGTACTTC.